This entry lists 18 T cell receptor beta chains sequenced from one sample in a study of human T cells and chemical hapten exposure (dated by TCRdb to the early 2020s). The library came from RACE. Sequencing was performed on a NextSeq 500. The public reads were reanalyzed by TCRdb: fastp trimming at Q25, MiXCR alignment, in-frame beta chains only. Records with the same CDR3 protein are collapsed into one entry carrying the most frequent genes and DNA. This sample lists about 120,000 distinct CDR3 sequences; about 13% were detected once. The ten largest clonotypes hold about 3% of the sample. This specimen's time point label, interpreted: pre-sensitization, week 0. In light of the paper, this sample's treatment or condition label describes: therapeutic diphenylcyclopropenone sensitization with weekly scalp DPC. The sequences come from whole blood, collected in connection with sensitization to the hapten diphenylcyclopropenone (DPC). These receptors all come from a woman aged 18-35 years with alopecia areata. Some clones in this sample may be carry-over from other donors' samples.

There are a few counts of this clonotype. The chain joins TRBV10-2 to TRBJ1-1, with a weak D call TRBD1 (5 bases). Trimming took 3 bases from V and 2 from J, leaving 16 bases between them. The germline CDR1 and CDR2 sequences are WSHSY and SAAADI. CDR3 length equals 16 residues. The CDR3 sequence is CASSEGTLRVNTEAFF. CDR3 sequence (DNA): TGCGCCAGCAGTGAAGGGACCCTGCGCGTAAACACTGAAGCTTTCTTT.

The gene calls are TRBV10-3 and TRBJ2-5; D not certain. The CDR3 is 12 amino acids. Trimming took 6 bases from V and 4 from J, leaving 9 bases between them. The germline V gene has CDR1 ENHRY and CDR2 SYGVKD. The CDR3 protein is CAISGMGETQYF. The CDR3 DNA is TGTGCCATCAGCGGTATGGGAGAGACCCAGTACTTC.

This clonotype turned up a few times. Here the CDR3 reads CASSIVSGVPEETQYF. CDR3 coding DNA: TGTGCCAGTAGTATAGTGTCAGGGGTCCCCGAAGAGACCCAGTACTTC. This chain uses TRBV19 with TRBJ2-5, with D possibly matching TRBD1 (6 bases). CDR1 is LNHDA and CDR2 is SQIVND in the germline V gene (reference sequence). This CDR3 is 16 amino acids long. Trimming shortened V by 1 base and J by 3 bases, and 15 bases separated the two germline ends.

The CDR3 coding sequence is TGTGCTAGTGGCGGAACGGAGGAAGGCGGCCCCCAGCATTTT. Translating gives CASGGTEEGGPQHF. This chain uses TRBV12-5 with TRBJ1-5; D is unclear. CDR3 length equals 14 residues. The germline gives CDR1 LGHNT, CDR2 FRNRAP. Trimming removed 6 bases at V and 10 bases at J, with 19 bases between.

The J gene is TRBJ2-3, the V gene TRBV20-1; tentatively, D is TRBD1 (5 bases). Trimming removed 3 bases at V and 1 base at J, with 11 bases between. CDR3 length: 14 residues. The germline V gene has CDR1 DFQATT and CDR2 SNEGSKA (reference sequence). The CDR3 coding sequence is TGCAGTGCTAGTCTAAGGGGCGGCACAGATACGCAGTATTTT. It translates to CSASLRGGTDTQYF.

This clonotype has more than one count but fewer than ten. This CDR3 reads CASSLMGNYEQYF. Here the CDR3 DNA reads TGTGCCAGCAGCTTGATGGGAAACTACGAGCAGTACTTC. The genes are TRBV11-2 and TRBJ2-7; D not certain. There are 13 residues in the CDR3. Trimming left V 3 bases short and J 3 bases short, with 9 bases between. Per germline, CDR1 SGHAT and CDR2 FQNNGV.

This clonotype has a count of ten or more. The V gene is TRBV5-1, the J gene TRBJ2-3, with D perhaps assigned TRBD1 or TRBD2 (6 bases each). The germline V gene has CDR1 SGHRS and CDR2 YFSETQ. This CDR3 is 16 amino acids long. V lost 0 bases and J 3 bases, leaving 14 bases between the germline ends. CDR3 bases: TGCGCCAGCAGCTTGGGTCCCCGGGGGCAAACAGATACGCAGTATTTT. It is translated as CASSLGPRGQTDTQYF. The full variable domain, in which reference TRBV5-1 and TRBJ2-3 provide the parts outside the CDR3, is KAGVTQTPRYLIKTRGQQVTLSCSPISGHRSVSWYQQTPGQGLQFLFEYFSETQRNKGNFPGRFSGRQFSNSRSEMNVSTLELGDSALYLCASSLGPRGQTDTQYFGPGTRLTVL.

V usage is TRBV13 and J usage is TRBJ1-3; no reliable D call. The V gene lost 3 bases and the J gene lost 8 bases, with 14 bases spanning the gap. Germline V gene data show CDR1 as PRHDT and CDR2 as FYEKMQ (reference sequence). CDR3 length: 14 amino acids. CDR3 in DNA: TGTGCCAGCAGCTTTGGCTCCGGAGGAGACACCATATATTTT. Encoded protein: CASSFGSGGDTIYF.

This clonotype was recorded many times. This chain uses TRBV29-1 with TRBJ2-1; 8 nucleotides agree with TRBD1. Germline-derived CDR1 and CDR2 are SQVTM and ANQGSEA. V shed 7 bases and J 4 bases; nucleotides not matched to a gene: 12. This CDR3 is 15 amino acids long. The chain's CDR3 is CSAPGEQGDYNEQFF. Written as DNA, the CDR3 is TGCAGCGCTCCGGGCGAACAGGGGGATTACAATGAGCAGTTCTTC.

This clonotype was detected only a few times. The gene calls are TRBV20-1 and TRBJ1-1; 8 bases are a match to TRBD1. This CDR3 has 13 residues. Per germline, CDR1 DFQATT and CDR2 SNEGSKA (reference sequence). With V trimmed by 3 bases and J by 5 bases, 5 bases remained unmatched. The CDR3 loop is CSASAGGVTEAFF. Written as DNA, the CDR3 is TGCAGTGCTAGCGCAGGGGGCGTTACTGAAGCTTTCTTT.

To note about this clonotype: An end of the junction differs from the germline gene, which may be a read error. The chain links TRBV11-2 to TRBJ1-4; D gene unclear. The germline CDR1 and CDR2 sequences are SGHAT and FQNNGV. The CDR3 length is 12 residues. DNA for the CDR3: TGTGCCGGCAGCTCGATTAATGAAAAACTGTTTTTT. Protein sequence: CAGSSINEKLFF.

This sequence joins TRBV4-3 and TRBJ2-2, with D unclear. CDR3 size: 16 residues. CDR1 is LGHNA, CDR2 YSLEER, per germline. V lost 1 base to trimming and J lost 0 bases, with 9 bases between them. The CDR3 DNA reads as TGCGCCAGCAGCCAAGGTCCTGAGGCGAACACCGGGGAGCTGTTTTTT. This codes for CASSQGPEANTGELFF.

Many counts were recorded for this clonotype. For the CDR3, the DNA is TGTGCCAGCAGCACGTTGCTGAACACTGAAGCTTTCTTT. This translates into CASSTLLNTEAFF. V gene TRBV5-8 combines with J gene TRBJ1-1; D is uncertain. Germline V gene sequence: CDR1 SGHTS, CDR2 YDEGEE. The V end lost 4 bases, the J end lost 0 bases, and 7 bases lay between the germline ends. CDR3 length: 13 amino acids.

This clonotype was recorded a few times. V gene TRBV6-6 combines with J gene TRBJ1-5; 12 bases are shared with TRBD1. The CDR3 has 15 amino acids. Germline V gives CDR1 MNHNY, CDR2 SVGAGI (reference sequence). V lost 4 bases and J lost 5; bases outside the gene matches: 3. CDR3 DNA: TGTGCCAGCAGTTGGGACAGGGGGCTTGATCAGCCCCAGCATTTT. It translates to CASSWDRGLDQPQHF.

This clonotype appeared many times. This chain links TRBV20-1 with TRBJ2-5; 9 bases are shared with TRBD2. The ends lost 1 base at V and 4 bases at J; junction bases unmatched: 4. CDR3 length equals 14 residues. CDR1 and CDR2 (germline): DFQATT, SNEGSKA (reference sequence). In DNA, the CDR3 is TGCAGTGCTAGAGGCGGGGGGGCCGGAGAGACCCAGTACTTC. Its protein product is CSARGGGAGETQYF.

This clonotype was seen more than once but under ten times. The chain carries TRBV6-2 or TRBV6-3 and TRBJ2-7, with D perhaps TRBD1 (6 bases). Germline V gene sequence: CDR1 MNHEY, CDR2 SVGEGT. V was pared by 8 bases and J by 2 bases, with 13 bases between. The CDR3 has 13 residues. The CDR3 sequence: CASGRDKPYEQYF. CDR3 bases: TGTGCCAGCGGCCGGGACAAGCCCTACGAGCAGTACTTC.

The chain employs TRBV7-2 and TRBJ2-3; no reliable D call. Germline V gives CDR1 SGHTA, CDR2 FQGNSA. V lost 5 bases and J 5 bases, leaving 8 bases between the germline ends. The CDR3 loop spans 12 amino acids. This CDR3 reads CASSQNRDTQYF. The CDR3 DNA sequence: TGTGCCAGCAGCCAGAACAGAGATACGCAGTATTTT.

This clonotype was recorded many times. V is TRBV20-1 and J is TRBJ2-2; D gene uncertain. The germline CDR1 and CDR2 sequences are DFQATT and SNEGSKA (reference sequence). The CDR3 covers 15 residues. Between the trimmed V and J ends, which lost 0 bases and 7 bases, there was a span of 15 bases. The CDR3 DNA reads TGCAGTGCTAGAGATGGCCGGCGCCCGGGCGGGGAGCTGTTTTTT. Its translation is CSARDGRRPGGELFF.